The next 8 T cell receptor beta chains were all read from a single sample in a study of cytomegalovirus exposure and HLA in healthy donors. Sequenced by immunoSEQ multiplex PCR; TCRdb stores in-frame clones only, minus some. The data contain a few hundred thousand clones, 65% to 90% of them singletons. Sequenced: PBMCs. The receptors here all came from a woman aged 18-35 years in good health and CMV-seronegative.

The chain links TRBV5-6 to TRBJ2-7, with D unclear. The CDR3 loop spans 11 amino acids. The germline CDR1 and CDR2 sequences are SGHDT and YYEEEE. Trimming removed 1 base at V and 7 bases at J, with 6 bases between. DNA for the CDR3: TGTGCCAGCAGCTTGTCCGGTGAGCAGTACTTC. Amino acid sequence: CASSLSGEQYF. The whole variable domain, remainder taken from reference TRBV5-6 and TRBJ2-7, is DAGVTQSPTHLIKTRGQQVTLRCSPKSGHDTVSWYQQALGQGPQFIFQYYEEEERQRGNFPDRFSGHQFPNYSSELNVNALLLGDSALYLCASSLSGEQYFGPGTRLTVT.

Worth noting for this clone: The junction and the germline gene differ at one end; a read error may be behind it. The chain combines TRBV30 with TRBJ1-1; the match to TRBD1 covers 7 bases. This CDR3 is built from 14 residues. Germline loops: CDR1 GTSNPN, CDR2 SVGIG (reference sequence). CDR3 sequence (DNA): TGTGCCTGGGCCGCGGGACAGCTGAATACTGAAGCTTTCTTT. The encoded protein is CAWAAGQLNTEAFF.

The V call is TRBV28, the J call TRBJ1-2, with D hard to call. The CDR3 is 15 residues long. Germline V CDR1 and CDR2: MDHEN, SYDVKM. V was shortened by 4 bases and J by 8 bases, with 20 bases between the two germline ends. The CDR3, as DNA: TGTGCCAGCAGTTCACCCGAGGCCGGACTGAGGGGCTACACCTTC. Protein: CASSSPEAGLRGYTF.

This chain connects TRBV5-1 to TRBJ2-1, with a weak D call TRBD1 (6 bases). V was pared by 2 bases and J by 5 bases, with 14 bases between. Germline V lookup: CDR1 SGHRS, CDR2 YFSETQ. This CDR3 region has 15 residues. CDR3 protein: CASSFFRGSDNEQFF. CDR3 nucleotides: TGCGCCAGCAGCTTCTTTAGGGGGAGCGACAATGAGCAGTTCTTC.

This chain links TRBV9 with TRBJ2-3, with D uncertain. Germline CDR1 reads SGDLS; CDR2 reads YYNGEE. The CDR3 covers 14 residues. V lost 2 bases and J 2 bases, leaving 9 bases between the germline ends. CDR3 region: CASSVGRFTDTQYF. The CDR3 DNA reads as TGTGCCAGCAGCGTTGGTAGATTCACAGATACGCAGTATTTT.

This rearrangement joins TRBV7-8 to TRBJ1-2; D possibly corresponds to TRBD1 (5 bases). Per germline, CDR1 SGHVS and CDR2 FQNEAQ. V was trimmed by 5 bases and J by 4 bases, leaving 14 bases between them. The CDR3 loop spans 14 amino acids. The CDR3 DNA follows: TGTGCCAGCAGCCCTCGGAGGGGTGGCTATGGCTACACCTTC. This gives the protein CASSPRRGGYGYTF. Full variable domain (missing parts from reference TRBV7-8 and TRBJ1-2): GAGVSQSPRYKVAKRGQDVALRCDPISGHVSLFWYQQALGQGPEFLTYFQNEAQLDKSGLPSDRFFAERPEGSVSTLKIQRTQQEDSAVYLCASSPRRGGYGYTFGSGTRLTVV.

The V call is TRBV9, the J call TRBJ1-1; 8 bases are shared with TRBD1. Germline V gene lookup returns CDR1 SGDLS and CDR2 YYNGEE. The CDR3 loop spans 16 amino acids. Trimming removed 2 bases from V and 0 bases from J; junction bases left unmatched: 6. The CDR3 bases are TGTGCCAGCAGCGTCGGGACAGGCCTCATGAACACTGAAGCTTTCTTT. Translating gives CASSVGTGLMNTEAFF.

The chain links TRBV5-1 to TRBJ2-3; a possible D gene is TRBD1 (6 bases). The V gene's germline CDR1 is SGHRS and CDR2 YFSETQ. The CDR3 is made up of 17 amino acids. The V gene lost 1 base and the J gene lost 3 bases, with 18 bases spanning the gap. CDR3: CASSLYPSGQRTDTQYF. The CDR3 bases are TGCGCCAGCAGCTTGTACCCCTCCGGACAGCGGACAGATACGCAGTATTTT.